This T cell receptor (beta chain) originates from a study of blood T cell repertoires in COVID-19 (dated by TCRdb to 2019 to 2021). Turning to the overall study: Samples covering the acute and convalescent phases of COVID-19 were provided by collaborators in the United States, Italy and Spain. The material from the prospective study consisted of cDNA or gDNA derived from T cells, B-cell-depleted T cells, or PBMCs. The dataset comprised deeply sampled blood TCRbeta repertoires from subjects exposed to, actively infected with, or recovered from COVID-19. A freely available public database, intended as a resource for researchers studying the immune response to SARS-CoV-2, is where the repertoires were released. The samples were drawn from the first 160 participants of the ongoing ImmuneRACE study and from more than 1,000 subjects provided by 6 global collaborators. A de-identified subject ID, COVID-19 status, age in years and sex were almost always included in the sample metadata. Where available, HLA class I and class II types were taken from metadata supplied by the sample provider and were not determined by assay-based typing. Overall results and qualifications from the work: The amount of clinical and demographic metadata varied by source and participant and was provided uncurated.

CDR1 is given as SGHRS and CDR2 as YFSETQ, both from the germline V gene. The CDR3 numbers 13 residues from cysteine through phenylalanine. Only the CDR3 DNA stays, 39 bases, in frame from base 1. V drops 6 bases and J drops 0 bases, leaving 7 bases in between. Each collaborating institution followed its own protocols to collect whole blood in K2EDTA tubes. For TCRbeta analysis, collaborators shipped samples as frozen whole blood, isolated PBMCs, or DNA extracted from either of those sample types. Note on this clone: What antigen it recognizes has not been identified. Per-base qualities were not stored, and no clone one base away is much larger.

TCRbeta CDR3 regions were amplified from genomic DNA using the immunoSEQ Assay, a bias-controlled multiplex PCR. Concerning the study's data processing: Within the assay, amplification of reference gene primers was used to estimate how many nucleated cells each sample contained. To quantify the absolute abundance of each unique TCRbeta CDR3 rearrangement, sequence reads were collapsed and filtered. Productive Simpson clonality was computed per sample as the square root of Simpson's diversity index over productive rearrangements. This immuneACCESS table, as held by TCRdb, lists in-frame sequences with V and J called but not all clones. Of the missing ones, under half trace to an unresolved V gene in checked studies; the others have no known cause. The V and J calls and clone size are taken from that table; D and trimming were inferred from the DNA. This sample comprises about 140,000 clones, over 75% of them detected only once. Around 1.7% of the sample is held by the ten biggest clonotypes.

Sequencing was done on a sample of peripheral blood. The chain links TRBV5-1 with TRBJ2-1; TRBD1 is possibly the D segment (5 matching bases). The TCR was taken from a woman aged 50 to 60 with acute or convalescent COVID-19. The CDR3 corresponds to CASTTDSYNEQFF. The DNA sequence follows: TGCGCCAGCACGACAGACTCCTACAATGAGCAGTTCTTC.